This entry lists 27 T cell receptor beta chains sequenced from one sample in a study of blood T cell repertoires in COVID-19. Sequenced by immunoSEQ multiplex PCR; TCRdb stores in-frame clones only, minus some. The data contain about 480,000 clones, approximately 88% of them seen just once; the ten biggest clones take up roughly 13%. The specimen sequenced was peripheral blood. The receptor set was obtained from a woman between 45 and 60 years old with COVID-19, enrolled during active disease.

This clone was counted between two and nine times. CDR3 in amino acids: CASSSTGRSGNTIYF. The CDR3 DNA reads TGCGCCAGCAGCTCTACAGGACGGTCTGGAAACACCATATATTTT. V usage is TRBV5-1 and J usage is TRBJ1-3, with a possible D match to TRBD1 (5 bases). With 3 bases removed from V and 1 base from J, the gap between germline ends came to 11 bases. CDR3 length: 15 amino acids. CDR1 and CDR2 from the germline V gene are SGHRS and YFSETQ.

This chain connects TRBV7-2 to TRBJ2-1; tentatively, D is TRBD1 (6 bases). V lost 5 bases to trimming and J lost 9 bases, with 17 bases between them. This CDR3 comprises 14 residues. The V gene's germline CDR1 is SGHTA and CDR2 FQGNSA. The CDR3 sequence is CASSLRTGRGEQFF. In DNA form, the CDR3 reads TGTGCCAGCAGCCTGAGGACCGGCAGGGGTGAGCAGTTCTTC.

This clone appeared once. The chain employs TRBV9 and TRBJ1-2; D possibly corresponds to TRBD1 (5 bases). Trimming removed 3 bases at V and 8 bases at J, with 23 bases between. There are 16 residues in the CDR3. CDR1 and CDR2 (germline): SGDLS, YYNGEE. Here the CDR3 reads CASSAMGRGQAGGYTF. CDR3 DNA sequence: TGTGCCAGCAGCGCTATGGGGAGGGGCCAGGCGGGCGGCTACACCTTC.

A word on this clone: Different DNA sequences within this sample yield the same CDR3. The chain combines TRBV27 with TRBJ2-3; D unresolved. The CDR3 is 11 amino acids. Looked up from germline, CDR1 is MNHEY and CDR2 is SMNVEV (reference sequence). V was cut by 8 bases and J by 0 bases, with 3 bases left in between. Here the CDR3 DNA reads TGTGCCAGCTCTAGCACAGATACGCAGTATTTT. Residues: CASSSTDTQYF.

V and J are TRBV10-3 and TRBJ1-1, with a tentative D call TRBD1 (6 bases). V was cut by 4 bases and J by 0 bases, with 12 bases left in between. The germline V gene has CDR1 ENHRY and CDR2 SYGVKD. The CDR3 runs to 15 residues. CDR3 DNA sequence: TGTGCCATCAGTGCCCGACAGGAAATGAACACTGAAGCTTTCTTT. Encoded protein: CAISARQEMNTEAFF.

The rearrangement links TRBV27 to TRBJ2-1; D is possibly TRBD2 (7 bases). This CDR3 is 16 amino acids long. Germline V gene lookup returns CDR1 MNHEY and CDR2 SMNVEV (reference sequence). The ends were cut back, 4 bases at V and 3 bases at J, with 16 bases in the middle. The CDR3 region is CASSSSGGALYNEQFF. The CDR3 coding sequence is TGTGCCAGCAGTTCCTCTGGGGGGGCCCTCTACAATGAGCAGTTCTTC.

The chain employs TRBV27 and TRBJ1-1; D not certain. V was clipped by 5 bases and J by 4 bases, with 17 bases between them. Looked up from germline, CDR1 is MNHEY and CDR2 is SMNVEV (reference sequence). The CDR3 covers 15 residues. The CDR3 region is CASSGRAGGSTEAFF. In nucleotides, the CDR3 is TGTGCCAGCAGTGGCCGAGCGGGAGGGAGCACTGAAGCTTTCTTT.

The J gene is TRBJ2-3, the V gene TRBV2; 8 nucleotides match TRBD2. Germline-derived CDR1 and CDR2 are SNHLY and FYNNEI. V was pared by 5 bases and J by 5 bases, with 6 bases of the junction left unmatched. The CDR3 length is 14 residues. CDR3 coding DNA: TGTGCCAGCAGTCCAGCGGGGGCGGGAGATACGCAGTATTTT. As protein: CASSPAGAGDTQYF.

The chain uses TRBV15 and TRBJ2-7; 9 bases agree with TRBD2. CDR3 length: 15 amino acids. After removal of 4 bases from V and 4 bases from J, the junction contained 8 bases not matched to a gene. Germline CDR1 reads LNHNV; CDR2 reads YYDKDF (reference sequence). This CDR3 reads CATSKVAGGLYEQYF. The CDR3 region has the DNA TGTGCCACCAGCAAGGTCGCGGGGGGGTTATACGAGCAGTACTTC.

This clone was seen a single time. The chain joins TRBV6-5 to TRBJ1-2; D gene ambiguous. The germline V and J ends were trimmed by 6 bases and 3 bases, with 11 bases remaining between them. Looked up from germline, CDR1 is MNHEY and CDR2 is SVGAGI. The CDR3 extends over 13 amino acids. The CDR3 nucleotides read TGTGCCAGCAGGTCGAGGTTGGACTATGGCTACACCTTC. Encoded protein: CASRSRLDYGYTF.

This rearrangement joins TRBV10-3 to TRBJ2-2; tentative D call: TRBD2 (6 bases). Looked up from germline, CDR1 is ENHRY and CDR2 is SYGVKD. CDR3 size: 15 residues. With 10 bases removed from V and 2 bases from J, the gap between germline ends came to 17 bases. CDR3 residues: CATMDRDFNTGELFF. DNA of the CDR3: TGTGCCACCATGGACCGGGACTTTAACACCGGGGAGCTGTTTTTT.

The count of this clone is one. The V and J genes are TRBV19 and TRBJ1-1; unclear D gene. CDR1 and CDR2 (germline): LNHDA, SQIVND (reference sequence). V lost 1 base, J lost 1 base, and 16 bases lay in between. The CDR3 has 17 amino acids. For the CDR3, the DNA is TGTGCCAGTAGTATAGTAGGGTTTTCGGCGGGGAACACTGAAGCTTTCTTT. It yields the protein CASSIVGFSAGNTEAFF.

This sequence joins TRBV7-8 and TRBJ1-4; 9 bases match TRBD1. Trimming removed 5 bases from V and 4 bases from J; junction bases left unmatched: 5. This CDR3 spans 15 amino acids. Germline V lookup: CDR1 SGHVS, CDR2 FQNEAQ. The CDR3 region has the DNA TGTGCCAGCAGCCCGAGGACAGGGGATAATGAAAAACTGTTTTTT. It is translated as CASSPRTGDNEKLFF.

V usage is TRBV6-1 and J usage is TRBJ2-4, with a tentative D call TRBD1 (5 bases). Germline loops: CDR1 MNHNS, CDR2 SASEGT. The CDR3 loop spans 15 amino acids. The germline V and J ends were trimmed by 4 bases and 0 bases, with 10 bases remaining between them. DNA for the CDR3: TGTGCCAGCAGTGTGGCAGGGATAGCCAAAAACATTCAGTACTTC. Translation gives CASSVAGIAKNIQYF.

V is TRBV2 and J is TRBJ1-1; no clear D gene. The CDR3 sequence is 13 residues long. V lost 5 bases to trimming and J lost 3 bases, with 10 bases between them. Germline lookup yields CDR1 SNHLY and CDR2 FYNNEI. Written as DNA, the CDR3 is TGTGCCAGCAGTATACCTAGAGACACTGAAGCTTTCTTT. This encodes CASSIPRDTEAFF.

The chain combines TRBV5-6 with TRBJ2-7; 8 nucleotides agree with TRBD2. The V gene end was trimmed by 0 bases and the J gene end by 3 bases; junction bases not matched to a gene: 8. Germline CDR1 and CDR2: SGHDT and YYEEEE. CDR3 length equals 16 residues. This chain's CDR3 is CASSLVGAGGIYEQYF. Here the CDR3 DNA reads TGTGCCAGCAGCTTGGTAGGGGCGGGGGGAATCTACGAGCAGTACTTC. The whole variable domain, remainder taken from reference TRBV5-6 and TRBJ2-7, is DAGVTQSPTHLIKTRGQQVTLRCSPKSGHDTVSWYQQALGQGPQFIFQYYEEEERQRGNFPDRFSGHQFPNYSSELNVNALLLGDSALYLCASSLVGAGGIYEQYFGPGTRLTVT.

This chain connects TRBV18 to TRBJ2-7, with TRBD1 matching 8 bases. Trimming removed 6 bases from V and 6 bases from J; junction bases left unmatched: 10. The germline gives CDR1 KGHSH, CDR2 LQKENI. This CDR3 is built from 14 residues. The DNA of the CDR3 is TGTGCCAGCTCGCTGACAGGGGTGGAACCCGAGCAGTACTTC. It specifies CASSLTGVEPEQYF.

The V gene is TRBV6-5, the J gene TRBJ1-3; no clear D. This CDR3 is built from 15 residues. V lost 6 bases and J lost 0, with 12 bases in between. Germline V gene sequence: CDR1 MNHEY, CDR2 SVGAGI. Here the CDR3 reads CASRQMLNSGNTIYF. As DNA, the CDR3 is TGTGCCAGCAGGCAGATGCTTAACTCTGGAAACACCATATATTTT.

V is TRBV7-9 and J is TRBJ2-2, with D perhaps TRBD1 (6 bases). In germline, CDR1 is SEHNR, CDR2 FQNEAQ (reference sequence). The CDR3 consists of 12 residues. V shed 4 bases and J shed 7 bases, with 7 bases lying between them. The CDR3, as DNA: TGTGCCAGCAGCTACAGGGTCGGGGAGCTGTTTTTT. It is translated as CASSYRVGELFF.

This clone turned up a few times. The V call is TRBV10-1, the J call TRBJ1-1; D is unresolved. This CDR3 comprises 13 residues. Germline V gene data show CDR1 as WNHNN and CDR2 as SYGVQD (reference sequence). V was pared by 6 bases and J by 5 bases, with 13 bases between. The CDR3 loop is CASSAGRSTEAFF. CDR3 nucleotides: TGCGCCAGCAGCGCAGGTCGGTCGACTGAAGCTTTCTTT.

This chain uses TRBV3-1 (or the pseudogene TRBV3-2) with TRBJ2-7; maybe TRBD2 (5 bases). The CDR3 covers 15 residues. Trimming removed 1 base at V and 2 bases at J, with 12 bases between. The germline V gene encodes CDR1 LGHDT and CDR2 YNNKEL (reference sequence). Here the CDR3 reads CASSQGSEGPYEQYF. The CDR3 DNA reads as TGTGCCAGCAGCCAAGGCTCCGAGGGCCCCTACGAGCAGTACTTC.

The chain links TRBV5-1 to TRBJ2-5; 15 bases agree with TRBD2. Per the germline V gene, CDR1 is SGHRS and CDR2 is YFSETQ. V lost 5 bases, J lost 2 bases, and 7 bases stayed unmatched. The CDR3 spans 17 residues. CDR3 coding DNA: TGCGCCAGCAGTCCCGGACTAGCGGGGGGGATACAAGAGACCCAGTACTTC. Its translation: CASSPGLAGGIQETQYF.

The chain employs TRBV28 and TRBJ2-3; D possibly corresponds to TRBD1 (6 bases). Germline V gene lookup returns CDR1 MDHEN and CDR2 SYDVKM. The CDR3 is 15 residues long. Between the trimmed V and J ends, which lost 2 bases and 2 bases, there was a span of 11 bases. The CDR3 spells CASSLGQLPTDTQYF. The CDR3 bases are TGTGCCAGCAGTTTAGGACAGCTACCCACAGATACGCAGTATTTT.

This clone was picked up one time. This chain links TRBV2 with TRBJ1-2; D might be TRBD1 (6 bases). Per germline, CDR1 SNHLY and CDR2 FYNNEI. The CDR3 length is 14 residues. V dropped 6 bases and J dropped 2 bases, with 13 bases sitting between them. In nucleotides, the CDR3 is TGTGCCAGCAGGGGGGACACTCGGAACTATGGCTACACCTTC. This encodes CASRGDTRNYGYTF.

The chain employs TRBV5-5 and TRBJ2-7; no reliable D call. The CDR3 consists of 14 residues. V was shortened by 7 bases and J by 6 bases, with 20 bases between the two germline ends. Germline loops: CDR1 SGHKS, CDR2 YYEKEE (reference sequence). The CDR3 is CASAATINSGEQYF. DNA for the CDR3: TGTGCCAGCGCAGCTACAATAAACAGTGGCGAGCAGTACTTC.

The CDR3 DNA sequence: TGTGCCAGCAGCCCGACAGGGCTTCATGAAAAACTGTTTTTT. Translated, it gives CASSPTGLHEKLFF. The chain links TRBV3-1 (or the pseudogene TRBV3-2) to TRBJ1-4; 7 bases are shared with TRBD1. Germline assignment: CDR1 LGHDT and CDR2 YNNKEL (reference sequence). This CDR3 region has 14 residues. V gave up 4 bases and J gave up 6 bases; unmatched junction bases: 5.

The chain has TRBV27 and TRBJ2-1; TRBD2 might be the D (5 bases). Trimming left V 3 bases short and J 0 bases short, with 9 bases between. The length of the CDR3 is 15 residues. Germline CDR1 and CDR2: MNHEY and SMNVEV (reference sequence). CDR3 DNA sequence: TGTGCCAGCAGTTTTGGGAGAAGCTCCTACAATGAGCAGTTCTTC. It encodes CASSFGRSSYNEQFF.